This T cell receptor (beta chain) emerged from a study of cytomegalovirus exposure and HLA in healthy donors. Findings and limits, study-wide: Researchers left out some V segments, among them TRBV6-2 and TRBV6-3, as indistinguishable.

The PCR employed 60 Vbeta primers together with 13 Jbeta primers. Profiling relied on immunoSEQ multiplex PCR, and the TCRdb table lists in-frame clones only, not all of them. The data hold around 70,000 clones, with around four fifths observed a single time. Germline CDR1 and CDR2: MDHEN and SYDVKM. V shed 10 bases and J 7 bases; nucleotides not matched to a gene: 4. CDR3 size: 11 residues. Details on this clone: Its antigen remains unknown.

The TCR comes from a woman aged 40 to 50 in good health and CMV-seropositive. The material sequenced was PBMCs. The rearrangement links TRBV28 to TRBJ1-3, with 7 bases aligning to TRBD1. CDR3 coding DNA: TGTGCCACCACACAGGGGAACACCATATATTTT. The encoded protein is CATTQGNTIYF.